This record covers a single T cell receptor beta chain. The target antigen is unknown. The data derive from a study of cytomegalovirus exposure and HLA in healthy donors. Whole-study results and caveats: Per a prior analysis, the majority of TCR beta V segments were productive roughly 87% or roughly 30% of the time.

The V segment lost 6 bases and the J segment 5 bases; nucleotides outside the gene matches: 14. CDR3 length: 18 amino acids. Per germline, CDR1 SGDLS and CDR2 YYNGEE. Researchers ran the PCR with 60 Vbeta and 13 Jbeta primers. Some clones are missing from TCRdb's copy, which holds only in-frame ones; the method was immunoSEQ multiplex PCR. Of 75,000 to 90,000 clones listed, 70% to 80% are singletons. Sequenced input: PBMCs. The chain combines TRBV9 with TRBJ2-1; TRBD2 matches at 13 bases. This TCR derives from a human donor in good health. CDR3 region: CASTRSSQTSGGNNEQFF. In DNA form, the CDR3 reads TGTGCCAGCACCCGATCAAGTCAGACTAGCGGGGGGAACAATGAGCAGTTCTTC.